The sequence of this TCR beta chain was determined in a study of beta chain features in type 1 diabetes. CDR1 is SGDLS, CDR2 YYNGEE, per germline. CDR3 size: 16 residues. Trimming at V came to 4 bases and at J to 1 base, leaving 7 bases not matched to a gene. Study-wide results and caveats: Within each of all four CD4+ subsets, Type 1 diabetes patients had TCRB CDR3s that were moderately but significantly shorter.

Expressed TCRB transcripts were sequenced, since all the RNA that had been isolated was reverse transcribed. Millions of reads, on average, came from each naive, central memory and regulatory T cell sample. The method was immunoSEQ multiplex PCR; TCRdb's version includes in-frame clones alone and lacks a portion of them. The table includes a few hundred thousand clones, approximately 12% detected once. This clone is a singleton in its sample. The antigen remains unidentified. Material for sequencing was naive CD4+ T cells from blood. This TCR was sampled from a woman aged 18-35 years with type 1 diabetes. V and J are TRBV9 and TRBJ2-7, with 11 nucleotides matching TRBD1. The CDR3 nucleotides read TGTGCCAGCAGCCTCACCGGGACAGGGGGGTCCTACGAGCAGTACTTC. Residues: CASSLTGTGGSYEQYF.